These 10 T cell receptor beta chains originate from one sample sequenced in a study of T cell responses to AZD1222 COVID-19 vaccine (dated by TCRdb to about 2021). Receptors were amplified or captured by the immunoSEQ multiplex PCR assay. TCRdb took over this immuneACCESS table, retaining in-frame rearrangements with V and J assigned. Such tables are incomplete; in checked studies, under half of the missing clones stem from an unresolved V gene, and the remainder is unexplained. Within this sample are approximately 200,000 clones, with under 95% of them counted one time only. Of the sample, roughly 0.99% is held by the ten largest clones. The label giving this sample's time point can be read as: about 28 days (+/-7) after the second vaccine dose. The sequenced sample was peripheral blood, obtained 28 days after the second AZD1222 dose. These receptors were obtained from an adult who received the AZD1222 COVID-19 vaccine.

CDR3 region: CASSPSTLHTEAFF. The CDR3 DNA reads TGTGCCAGCTCACCGTCTACACTTCACACTGAAGCTTTCTTT. The chain has TRBV18 and TRBJ1-1; D ambiguous. CDR1 is KGHSH, CDR2 LQKENI, per germline. This CDR3 is built from 14 residues. The V end lost 3 bases, the J end lost 3 bases, and 11 bases lay between the germline ends.

J is TRBJ2-1 and V is TRBV5-1, with D perhaps matching TRBD2 (7 bases). Germline V gives CDR1 SGHRS, CDR2 YFSETQ. Deletions cut 4 bases from V and 7 bases from J, with 21 bases between. The CDR3 covers 16 residues. CDR3 region: CASSPKGRGTWNEQFF. DNA for the CDR3: TGCGCCAGCAGCCCAAAGGGGAGGGGGACCTGGAATGAGCAGTTCTTC.

This chain links TRBV12-3 or TRBV12-4 with TRBJ1-2; D is uncertain. The CDR3 is 13 amino acids. Deletions cut 3 bases from V and 5 bases from J, with 10 bases between. The CDR3 DNA is TGTGCCAGCAGTTTGGGATCGGGGTATGGCTACACCTTC. The encoded protein is CASSLGSGYGYTF.

The V and J genes are TRBV6-5 and TRBJ1-1; D ambiguous. Germline V lookup: CDR1 MNHEY, CDR2 SVGAGI. Trimming cost V 10 bases and J 0 bases, with 12 bases left between them. The CDR3 is made up of 13 amino acids. For the CDR3, the DNA is TGTGCCACCACAGCAGCTGTGAACACTGAAGCTTTCTTT. Translating gives CATTAAVNTEAFF.

The genes are TRBV3-1 (or the pseudogene TRBV3-2) and TRBJ2-3; TRBD2 matches 7 bases. Germline V gene lookup returns CDR1 LGHDT and CDR2 YNNKEL (reference sequence). This CDR3 comprises 15 residues. V lost 9 bases, J lost 1 base, and 10 bases stayed unmatched. CDR3 loop: CASSWGGVGTDTQYF. CDR3 bases: TGTGCCAGTAGTTGGGGGGGGGTAGGCACAGATACGCAGTATTTT.

V gene TRBV6-5 combines with J gene TRBJ1-5, with 7 bases fitting TRBD1. The CDR3 has 14 amino acids. Trimming took 4 bases from V and 7 from J; bases not matched to a gene: 7. CDR1 is MNHEY, CDR2 SVGAGI, per germline. The CDR3 coding sequence is TGTGCCAGCAGTTTGACAGGGTCTGTGCAGCCCCAGCATTTT. It specifies CASSLTGSVQPQHF.

This clone was detected only once. The genes are TRBV12-3 or TRBV12-4 and TRBJ1-2; 8 positions agree with TRBD1. With V trimmed by 5 bases and J by 7 bases, 6 bases remained unmatched. There are 13 residues in the CDR3. The CDR3 region has the DNA TGTGCCAGCAGTCAGGACAGGGTTGGTGGCTACACCTTC. Translation gives CASSQDRVGGYTF.

This chain joins TRBV12-3 or TRBV12-4 and TRBJ2-4, with TRBD1 matching 7 bases. V shed 7 bases and J 7 bases; nucleotides not matched to a gene: 7. CDR3 length: 13 residues. This CDR3 reads CASTRDRVNIQYF. The CDR3 DNA reads as TGTGCCAGCACCAGGGACAGAGTTAACATTCAGTACTTC.

This chain joins TRBV28 and TRBJ1-5, with D maybe TRBD1 (6 bases). V was pared by 6 bases and J by 2 bases, with 11 bases between. The CDR3 is 14 residues long. Germline V gives CDR1 MDHEN, CDR2 SYDVKM. The CDR3 loop is CASRPRGGNQPQHF. CDR3 in DNA: TGTGCCAGCAGGCCCAGGGGAGGCAATCAGCCCCAGCATTTT. Full variable domain (remainder filled in from reference TRBV28 and TRBJ1-5): DVKVTQSSRYLVKRTGEKVFLECVQDMDHENMFWYRQDPGLGLRLIYFSYDVKMKEKGDIPEGYSVSREKKERFSLILESASTNQTSMYLCASRPRGGNQPQHFGDGTRLSIL.

This chain connects TRBV6-5 to TRBJ2-1; 8 nucleotides line up with TRBD1. The germline CDR1 and CDR2 sequences are MNHEY and SVGAGI. The V gene end was trimmed by 8 bases and the J gene end by 1 base; junction bases not matched to a gene: 7. The CDR3 spans 15 residues. The CDR3 loop reads CASAQNRGSYNEQFF. In nucleotides, the CDR3 is TGTGCCAGCGCCCAAAACAGGGGGTCCTACAATGAGCAGTTCTTC.